The rows below give T cell receptor beta chains drawn from one sample of a study of shared clonotypes between healthy human individuals. The assay was immunoSEQ multiplex PCR, and TCRdb's table has in-frame clones only and misses some. The top ten hold about 12% of the sample, which has roughly 480,000 clones, 79% seen once. The material sequenced was PBMCs. The receptors were gathered from a woman in her thirties or forties in good health. Some clones in this sample may be carry-over from other donors' samples. Each CDR3 is given with its conserved first and last residue. The D gene is left open where the match is weak. Clone size is stated in some rows and not others, as once, few, many or a class when expanded.

TRBJ2-3,TRBV7-3,TRBD2,NA,CASSLNGGRGTDTQYF,TGTGCCAGCAGCTTAAATGGCGGGAGAGGAACAGATACGCAGTATTTT
TRBJ2-7,TRBV5-1,NA,once,CASSPTSEGYEQYF,TGCGCCAGCAGCCCTACAAGTGAAGGGTACGAGCAGTACTTC
TRBJ2-5,TRBV5-1,TRBD2,NA,CASSLSLAGSGETQYF,TGCGCCAGCAGCTTGTCACTAGCGGGGAGTGGGGAGACCCAGTACTTC
TRBJ2-1,TRBV27,NA,many,CASSLYRETEQFF,TGTGCCAGCAGTTTATACAGGGAAACCGAGCAGTTCTTC
TRBJ1-2,TRBV9,NA,NA,CASSVGGGYGYTF,TGTGCCAGCAGCGTAGGCGGCGGTTATGGCTACACCTTC
TRBJ2-1,TRBV19,TRBD2,many,CASSTPGLSYEQFF,TGTGCCAGTAGTACCCCGGGACTATCGTATGAGCAGTTCTTC
TRBJ1-3,TRBV10-3,NA,NA,CAISDGINTIYF,TGTGCCATCAGTGATGGTATAAACACCATATATTTT
TRBJ2-7,TRBV9,TRBD2,NA,CASSVSPGLAGGEQYF,TGTGCCAGCAGCGTATCCCCCGGGCTAGCGGGAGGTGAGCAGTACTTC
TRBJ1-5,TRBV4-1,NA,NA,CASSRLRGIGQPQHF,TGCGCCAGCAGCCGTTTGCGGGGAATTGGTCAGCCCCAGCATTTT
TRBJ1-1,TRBV18,NA,few,CASSPRRGEAFF,TGTGCCAGCTCACCACGGAGAGGTGAAGCTTTCTTT
TRBJ2-3,TRBV18,NA,NA,CASSPVSGSASLMDTQYF,TGTGCCAGCTCACCAGTATCCGGCAGCGCGAGCCTAATGGATACGCAGTATTTT
TRBJ2-1,TRBV5-4,TRBD2,NA,CASSLRLAGGVTDEQFF,TGTGCCAGCAGCTTGCGACTAGCGGGAGGGGTTACAGATGAGCAGTTCTTC
TRBJ2-7,TRBV28,TRBD1,NA,CASSFAPGTGTGFFYEQYF,TGTGCCAGCAGTTTCGCCCCCGGCACTGGGACAGGTTTTTTCTACGAGCAGTACTTC
TRBJ2-5,TRBV18,TRBD2,NA,CASSGAGGPETQYF,TGTGCCAGCTCAGGTGCGGGAGGGCCGGAGACCCAGTACTTC
TRBJ2-2,TRBV5-1,NA,NA,CASREGTGELFF,TGCGCCAGCAGGGAGGGGACCGGGGAGCTGTTTTTT
TRBJ2-1,TRBV7-3,TRBD2,NA,CASSLNPSGGSYNEQFF,TGTGCCAGCAGCTTAAACCCCAGCGGGGGCTCCTACAATGAGCAGTTCTTC
TRBJ2-7,TRBV6-1,TRBD2,NA,CASSERRGRWEEQYF,TGTGCCAGCAGTGAGAGGCGCGGGAGATGGGAAGAGCAGTACTTC
TRBJ2-3,TRBV7-2,NA,once,CASRDFGTDTQYF,TGTGCCAGCAGGGACTTCGGCACAGATACGCAGTATTTT
TRBJ2-2,TRBV6-1,NA,NA,CATGSDSNTGELFF,TGTGCCACCGGATCCGACAGTAACACCGGGGAGCTGTTTTTT
TRBJ2-1,TRBV5-5,NA,once,CASSSGSLDSYNEQFF,TGTGCCAGCAGCTCGGGCAGCCTAGACTCCTACAATGAGCAGTTCTTC
TRBJ1-1,TRBV6-1,NA,NA,CASTLLGDTEAFF,TGTGCCAGCACTTTGCTGGGGGACACTGAAGCTTTCTTT
TRBJ2-1,TRBV10-1,TRBD1,NA,CASSESGQGQGEQFF,TGCGCCAGCAGTGAGTCCGGGCAGGGACAGGGTGAGCAGTTCTTC
TRBJ1-6,TRBV30,TRBD1,few,CAWGQGASNSPLHF,TGTGCCTGGGGACAGGGGGCTTCCAATTCACCCCTCCACTTT
TRBJ2-7,TRBV28,TRBD1,NA,CASSLTGREQYF,TGTGCCAGCAGTTTGACAGGGCGCGAGCAGTACTTC
TRBJ2-5,TRBV7-2,NA,NA,CASSLPSLETQYF,TGTGCCAGCAGCTTACCTAGTCTAGAGACCCAGTACTTC
TRBJ2-7,TRBV2,NA,once,CASSELSYEQYF,TGTGCCAGCAGTGAGTTGAGCTACGAGCAGTACTTC
TRBJ1-2,TRBV28,NA,NA,CASSTGGAENYGYTF,TGTGCCAGCAGTACCGGGGGGGCAGAGAACTATGGCTACACCTTC
TRBJ1-5,TRBV6-5,NA,NA,CASRLDAQPQHF,TGTGCCAGCAGACTTGACGCTCAGCCCCAGCATTTT